Sequencing of this T cell receptor beta chain was carried out in a study of T cell responses to AZD1222 COVID-19 vaccine listed by TCRdb under 2021. With regard to the full study: TCR sequencing was performed for 230 to 250 trial participants, of whom around 200 were given two doses of AZD1222 and around 25 were given two doses of MenACWY control vaccine. Trial participants were enrolled by age into subgroups of 18-55, 56-69 and 70-plus years, and approximately 150, 30 and 60 TCR-sequenced participants, respectively, were included in these subgroups. Broad study findings and their caveats: Spike-specific TCR breadth and depth rose significantly after two AZD1222 doses compared with day 0 and with MenACWY recipients. Only six AZD1222 recipients were SARS-CoV-2 seropositive at baseline, limiting conclusions about previously exposed vaccinees. The vaccine-associated CD4 TCRs covered the entire spike protein, and the dominant responses fell in regions 160-218 and 743-854. Because no day 14 peak-response samples were available, the repertoires could be characterized only after the peak T cell response. Reportedly, close to half of the unique spike-specific TCRs recognized epitopes lying outside the regions that are mutated in the B.1.351 and B.1.1.7 variants. Participants were mostly white British, with more females than males. The authors suggested clonal diversity may have been underestimated. In the small 56-69-year group, the increase in depth fell short of significance, most likely because of low power.

Trimming removed 5 bases from V and 5 bases from J, leaving 10 bases between the germline ends. The CDR3, cysteine through phenylalanine, is 14 amino acids long. The CDR3 DNA has 42 bases and is translated from base 1. CDR1 and CDR2 were assigned from the germline V gene as SGHTA and FQGNSA. This clone appeared a few times. The clone's antigen remains unknown. No per-base quality is available; no much larger clone lies one base away. In the paper's terms, the time point label means: about 28 days (+/-7) after the second vaccine dose. AZD1222 recipients given second doses at about 4 weeks or at about 12 weeks were pooled, since spike-specific TCR depth and breadth were not found to differ between the two schedules. Vaccinee samples came from UK trials COV001 and COV002, including a single-blind randomized controlled phase 2/3 trial of AZD1222 (ChAdOx1 nCoV-19) in healthy adults. For TCRbeta chain sequencing, PBMC samples were collected from trial participants at day 0 and at day 28 after the second dose.

The CDR3 regions of human TCRbeta chains were analyzed by immunosequencing. In the source study's methods: TCRs in the repertoires were matched against a reference library of SARS-CoV-2-specific TCRs that had been generated with the MIRA antigen-specificity platform. Breadth meant the fraction of unique TCRs that were SARS-CoV-2-associated, whereas depth meant the fraction of total T cells that were SARS-CoV-2-associated. Using the MIRA data, each spike-specific TCR was assigned both to the spike region to which the TCR was reactive and to a CD4 or CD8 class. Log10-transformed breadth and depth values were compared by one-way ANOVA with Sidak's multiple comparisons tests. TCRdb stores this immuneACCESS table with in-frame sequences only. Part of the clones is absent; in the studies checked, under half of the shortfall reflects unresolved V genes, and no reason is known for the rest. Clonal size and the V and J genes are those of that table, whereas D and trimming came from the DNA. The sample has 150,000 to 200,000 clones on record, 90% to 95% of them singletons. The top ten hold roughly 1.2% of the sample.

Source: peripheral blood, taken 28 days after the second AZD1222 dose. The clonotype was recovered from an adult who received the AZD1222 COVID-19 vaccine. The chain couples TRBV7-2 to TRBJ1-6, with no D gene named confidently. The CDR3 corresponds to CASSLSLDNSPLHF. The nucleotides are TGTGCCAGCAGCCTCTCTCTCGATAATTCACCCCTCCACTTT.